A selection of T cell receptor beta chains follows, all from one sample in a study of blood T cells in healthy people across ages. TCRdb itself ran the 5' RACE reads through MiXCR, one entry per CDR3 protein. The data show more than 1,400,000 distinct CDR3 sequences, roughly 40% seen once. Sequenced: blood. The receptors were sampled from a woman aged 18-29 years in good health. The CDR3 runs from the conserved cysteine through the conserved F or W. The order of the fields is V gene, J gene, clone size, D gene, CDR3 protein, CDR3 DNA. D genes are given only for firm matches. Expanded clones get a size class; other rows say once, few or many, or leave the size out.

>TRBV3-1|TRBJ2-1|NA|TRBD2
CASTKAGEGYNEQFF
TGTGCCAGCACCAAAGCGGGGGAGGGCTACAATGAGCAGTTCTTC
>TRBV20-1|TRBJ2-1|NA|NA
CSASLQVAESYNEQFF
TGCAGTGCTAGTCTCCAAGTAGCGGAATCCTACAATGAGCAGTTCTTC
>TRBV20-1|TRBJ2-7|NA|NA
CSAPRGPDGSYEQYF
TGCAGTGCTCCCAGGGGCCCCGACGGCTCCTACGAGCAGTACTTC
>TRBV20-1|TRBJ2-5|NA|TRBD2
CSAHGLAGGQETQYF
TGCAGTGCCCACGGACTAGCGGGGGGCCAAGAGACCCAGTACTTC
>TRBV5-1|TRBJ1-4|NA|TRBD1
CASSVGTDTTNEKLFF
TGCGCCAGCAGCGTGGGGACAGACACAACTAATGAAAAACTGTTTTTT
>TRBV9|TRBJ2-5|few|NA
CASSVGEFEETQYF
TGTGCCAGCAGCGTAGGAGAGTTTGAAGAGACCCAGTACTTC
>TRBV13|TRBJ2-1|NA|TRBD2
CASSFMASGGAPGQFF
TGTGCCAGCAGCTTTATGGCTAGCGGGGGGGCTCCGGGGCAGTTCTTC
>TRBV10-3|TRBJ2-1|few|TRBD1
CAISADRGITYNEQFF
TGTGCCATCAGCGCGGACAGGGGAATAACCTACAATGAGCAGTTCTTC
>TRBV6-5|TRBJ2-7|NA|TRBD2
CASRNLLAVTYEQYF
TGTGCCAGCAGAAACCTACTAGCGGTAACCTACGAGCAGTACTTC
>TRBV5-5|TRBJ2-3|many|NA
CASSLSGTSTDTQYF
TGTGCCAGCAGCTTGTCGGGGACTAGCACAGATACGCAGTATTTT
>TRBV9|TRBJ2-1|NA|NA
CASSVAGFPNGQFF
TGTGCCAGCAGCGTAGCCGGGTTCCCCAATGGGCAGTTCTTC
>TRBV5-6|TRBJ2-7|NA|TRBD2
CASSSSGLAASYEQYF
TGTGCCAGCAGCTCCTCGGGACTAGCGGCCTCCTACGAGCAGTACTTC
>TRBV4-2|TRBJ1-2|many|TRBD1
CASSPGQGGNYGYTF
TGTGCCAGCAGTCCCGGACAGGGGGGTAACTATGGCTACACCTTC
>TRBV6-1|TRBJ2-3|few|NA
CASSDIPADTQYF
TGTGCCAGCAGTGATATTCCCGCAGATACGCAGTATTTT
>TRBV10-3|TRBJ1-1|NA|TRBD1
CAIRRGLDTEAFF
TGTGCCATCAGAAGGGGGCTAGACACTGAAGCTTTCTTT
>TRBV6-6|TRBJ2-1|NA|NA
CASSYPMDDEQFF
TGTGCCAGCAGTTACCCGATGGACGATGAGCAGTTCTTC
>TRBV10-3|TRBJ1-5|NA|NA
CAADAGGNQPQHF
TGTGCCGCGGATGCGGGAGGGAATCAGCCCCAGCATTTT
>TRBV6-5|TRBJ1-1|NA|NA
CASSHTEAFF
TGTGCCAGCAGCCACACTGAAGCTTTCTTT
>TRBV4-1|TRBJ2-3|NA|NA
CASSQVDADTQYF
TGCGCCAGCAGCCAAGTCGACGCAGATACGCAGTATTTT
>TRBV7-9|TRBJ2-7|NA|TRBD2
CASSLSGTSASEQYF
TGTGCCAGCAGCTTAAGCGGGACTAGCGCTTCCGAGCAGTACTTC
>TRBV12-3/TRBV12-4|TRBJ2-7|NA|NA
CASSLETGVAYEQYF
TGTGCCAGCAGTTTAGAAACCGGGGTTGCCTACGAGCAGTACTTC
>TRBV7-9|TRBJ2-7|few|NA
CASSSTDELAYEQYF
TGTGCCAGCAGTTCGACAGATGAGTTAGCCTACGAGCAGTACTTC
>TRBV10-3|TRBJ2-1|NA|TRBD1
CAISDQGQGTEQFF
TGTGCCATCAGTGACCAGGGACAGGGAACTGAGCAGTTCTTC
>TRBV5-1|TRBJ2-3|NA|TRBD2
CASSLAWDSGSTDTQYF
TGCGCCAGCAGCTTGGCCTGGGATAGCGGGAGCACAGATACGCAGTATTTT
>TRBV4-2|TRBJ2-7|NA|TRBD1
CASSQTAGQGFYEQYF
TGTGCCAGCAGCCAAACTGCGGGACAGGGGTTCTACGAGCAGTACTTC
>TRBV7-3|TRBJ2-7|few|NA
CASSFSGGPTYEQYF
TGTGCCAGCAGTTTTTCGGGGGGCCCGACCTACGAGCAGTACTTC
>TRBV6-1|TRBJ2-1|NA|NA
CASSVGGQGSDEQFF
TGTGCCAGCAGTGTAGGGGGTCAGGGTAGCGATGAGCAGTTCTTC
>TRBV5-1|TRBJ2-1|few|NA
CASSSAPGLEYNEQFF
TGCGCCAGCAGCTCCGCCCCTGGACTGGAGTACAATGAGCAGTTCTTC
>TRBV6-6|TRBJ2-7|few|TRBD1
CAISGGQGDYYEQYF
TGTGCCATATCCGGCGGACAGGGGGATTACTACGAGCAGTACTTC
>TRBV24-1|TRBJ2-7|NA|NA
CATSDPDRSSYEQYF
TGTGCCACCAGTGACCCAGACAGGAGCTCCTACGAGCAGTACTTC
>TRBV7-9|TRBJ1-2|few|TRBD1
CASSLVSGTDGYTF
TGTGCCAGCAGCTTAGTTTCGGGGACAGATGGCTACACCTTC
>TRBV4-2|TRBJ2-3|NA|TRBD1
CASSHHSGTGGTDTQYF
TGTGCCAGCAGCCATCATTCCGGGACAGGGGGCACAGATACGCAGTATTTT
>TRBV5-5|TRBJ1-1|NA|NA
CASSLFGQGGGKTEAFF
TGTGCCAGCAGCTTGTTCGGGCAGGGTGGGGGAAAGACTGAAGCTTTCTTT
>TRBV7-2|TRBJ2-7|NA|NA
CASSFQGSAYEQYF
TGTGCCAGCAGCTTTCAGGGCAGCGCGTACGAGCAGTACTTC
>TRBV5-1|TRBJ2-3|NA|NA
CASSSADSTSTDTQYF
TGCGCCAGCAGCTCGGCGGACAGCACTAGCACAGATACGCAGTATTTT
>TRBV3-1|TRBJ1-2|few|TRBD1
CASSQSGTAYGYTF
TGTGCCAGCAGCCAAAGCGGGACAGCCTATGGCTACACCTTC
>TRBV12-3/TRBV12-4|TRBJ2-3|NA|TRBD1
CASSRDRVSDTQYF
TGTGCCAGCAGCCGGGACAGGGTTTCAGATACGCAGTATTTT
>TRBV29-1|TRBJ2-7|NA|TRBD1
CSVLTPGTGASEQYF
TGCAGCGTTTTGACCCCCGGGACAGGGGCCTCCGAGCAGTACTTC
>TRBV27|TRBJ2-7|NA|TRBD2
CASGLGRAIYEQYF
TGTGCCAGCGGGTTGGGGAGGGCCATCTACGAGCAGTACTTC
>TRBV15|TRBJ1-4|NA|TRBD1
CATSRDETGVGTNEKLFF
TGTGCCACCAGCAGAGATGAGACAGGGGTTGGGACTAATGAAAAACTGTTTTTT
>TRBV12-3/TRBV12-4|TRBJ2-3|few|NA
CASSPSIELALQDTQYF
TGTGCCAGCAGCCCCTCGATCGAGCTAGCCCTCCAGGATACGCAGTATTTT
>TRBV2|TRBJ2-1|NA|TRBD2
CASLAGGLPNEQFF
TGTGCCAGCTTAGCGGGGGGGCTCCCCAATGAGCAGTTCTTC
>TRBV6-5|TRBJ2-3|NA|TRBD1
CASSFGQGPIRLDTQYF
TGTGCCAGCAGTTTTGGACAGGGGCCGATTAGGCTGGATACGCAGTATTTT
>TRBV4-1|TRBJ1-5|few|NA
CASSQGGGVGQPQHF
TGCGCCAGCAGTCAGGGTGGGGGGGTAGGTCAGCCCCAGCATTTT
>TRBV7-9|TRBJ1-2|few|NA
CASSPPTRGRGYTF
TGTGCCAGCAGCCCTCCTACGAGGGGCCGTGGCTACACCTTC
>TRBV4-1|TRBJ2-7|NA|TRBD2
CASSQGPSGRASYEQYF
TGCGCCAGCAGCCAAGGTCCTAGCGGGAGGGCGTCCTACGAGCAGTACTTC
>TRBV6-6|TRBJ2-5|NA|TRBD2
CASSYSLAGGPGETQYF
TGTGCCAGCAGTTACTCCCTAGCGGGGGGGCCGGGAGAGACCCAGTACTTC